The T cell receptor (beta chain) under discussion was sequenced for a study of a mutant IDH1 vaccine in newly diagnosed glioma. The overall study: The treated group averaged 40.4 years old and was about 62% male, about 40% female. Study-wide results and caveats: Induction of immune responses by the vaccine occurred in 93.3% of patients.

This clone has a handful of counts. Its antigen is undetermined. The CDR3 is 12 residues long. The germline V gene encodes CDR1 MDHEN and CDR2 SYDVKM. The germline V and J ends were trimmed by 3 bases and 8 bases, with 10 bases remaining between them. Time point noted: week 35, safety follow-up. In the vaccine, a single dose held 300 ug of the mutant IDH1 20-mer peptide, along with topical imiquimod. The vaccination schedule gave patients eight doses in weeks 1, 3, 5, 7, 11, 15, 19 and 23. TCRdb's table, derived via immunoSEQ multiplex PCR, lists solely in-frame clones and lacks some. Of 35,000 to 45,000 clones in the sample, around 83% were seen once.

The source material was PBMCs, sampled from a glioma patient whose treatment included an IDH1 peptide vaccine. The chain is built from TRBV28 and TRBJ1-2, with a tentative D call TRBD1 (5 bases). The sequence was obtained from a woman between 45 and 65 years old with glioma. The DNA for the CDR3 is TGTGCCAGCAGTTTTGGGGGAGGGGGCTACACCTTC. Translated: CASSFGGGGYTF.